Sequencing of this T cell receptor (beta chain) was carried out in a study of patients and donors after allogeneic stem cell transplantation. TCRdb reprocessed the RT-PCR reads with MiXCR, giving one entry per CDR3 protein. The sample shows 150,000 to 250,000 distinct CDR3 sequences, more than 35% of them seen only once. This clonotype was seen a single time. Germline CDR1 reads SGHDT; CDR2 reads YYEEEE. The CDR3 has 16 amino acids. The V end was cut by 4 bases, the J end by 2 bases, with 19 bases between. This clonotype was sampled from a human donor who was either an allogeneic HSCT recipient or a stem cell or donor lymphocyte infusion donor (not recorded which). It is not recorded whose cells these are; they may come from a transplant donor. Sequencing was carried out using blood, either unsorted or a sorted T cell fraction (not recorded which). The chain recombines TRBV5-6 with TRBJ2-7, with D tentatively TRBD2 (6 bases). CDR3 coding DNA: TGTGCCAGCAGCGGGGGAGGTGCAGAAAAACCCTACGAGCAGTACTTC. Its protein is CASSGGGAEKPYEQYF.